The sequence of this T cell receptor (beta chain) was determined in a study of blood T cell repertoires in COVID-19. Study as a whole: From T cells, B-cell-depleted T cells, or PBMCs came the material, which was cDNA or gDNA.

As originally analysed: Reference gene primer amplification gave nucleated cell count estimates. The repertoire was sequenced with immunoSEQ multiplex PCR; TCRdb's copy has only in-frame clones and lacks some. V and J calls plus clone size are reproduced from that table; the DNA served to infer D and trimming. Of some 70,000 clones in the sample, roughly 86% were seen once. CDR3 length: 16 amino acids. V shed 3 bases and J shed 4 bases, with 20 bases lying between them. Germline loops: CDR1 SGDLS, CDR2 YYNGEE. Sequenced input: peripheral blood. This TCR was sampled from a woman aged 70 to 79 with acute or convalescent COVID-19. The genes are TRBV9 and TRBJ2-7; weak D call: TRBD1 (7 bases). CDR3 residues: CASSAGGGQGVYEQYF. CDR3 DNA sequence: TGTGCCAGCAGCGCCGGAGGGGGGCAGGGGGTTTACGAGCAGTACTTC.